The 26 T cell receptor beta chains given below trace back to one sample, sequenced in a study of breast tumors, draining lymph nodes, adjacent tissues. MiXCR was run by TCRdb on the multiplex PCR reads, yielding one entry per CDR3 protein. This repertoire shows 150,000 to 200,000 distinct CDR3 sequences, approximately 30% found once; its top ten account for around 4%. Axillary draining lymph nodes of breast cancer patients supplied the node samples. The sample consisted of axillary lymph node tissue. The receptors shown here come from a female donor with breast cancer. Some clones in this sample may be carry-over from other donors' samples.

This clonotype was observed at least ten times. The CDR3: CSASQGYEQFF. The CDR3 DNA reads TGCAGTGCTTCCCAGGGGTATGAGCAGTTCTTC. The chain has TRBV20-1 and TRBJ2-1, with TRBD1 as a possible D gene (6 bases). The CDR3 loop spans 11 amino acids. The germline CDR1 and CDR2 sequences are DFQATT and SNEGSKA (reference sequence). V was pared by 5 bases and J by 8 bases, with 10 bases between.

The V call is TRBV5-4, the J call TRBJ2-1; TRBD2 might be the D (6 bases). Germline CDR1 reads SGHNT; CDR2 reads YYREEE (reference sequence). V was shortened by 0 bases and J by 4 bases, with 14 bases between the two germline ends. This CDR3 comprises 16 residues. As DNA, the CDR3 is TGTGCCAGCAGCTTGGCCCGGACCGGGGGATACAATGAGCAGTTCTTC. It yields the protein CASSLARTGGYNEQFF.

This clonotype has only one observation. A clone one base away is much larger, so this may be a read error. The chain is built from TRBV10-2 and TRBJ2-5; 7 bases match TRBD2. CDR3 length: 13 amino acids. Looked up from germline, CDR1 is WSHSY and CDR2 is SAAADI. Unmatched junction bases numbered 12, after V lost 6 bases and J lost 11 bases. The CDR3 reads CASRGAGVHEQYF. CDR3 sequence (DNA): TGCGCCAGCAGGGGCGCGGGGGTTCATGAGCAGTACTTC.

V usage is TRBV6-6 and J usage is TRBJ1-5; D uncertain. Trimming removed 5 bases at V and 11 bases at J, with 19 bases between. The CDR3 has 14 residues. From germline, CDR1 is MNHNY and CDR2 SVGAGI (reference sequence). The CDR3 DNA is TGTGCCAGCAGTCGAAGTTTAGAGTTGGGGACCCAGCATTTT. Protein product: CASSRSLELGTQHF.

The chain is built from TRBV12-3 or TRBV12-4 and TRBJ1-2; 8 bases align to TRBD1. CDR3 size: 15 residues. The J segment lost 1 base and the V segment lost 8 bases, leaving 9 bases of the junction unmatched. CDR3 amino acids: CASSATGALNYGYTF. CDR3 coding DNA: TGTGCCAGCTCTGCGACAGGGGCCCTTAACTATGGCTACACCTTC.

The sample holds many counts of this clonotype. V and J are TRBV12-3 or TRBV12-4 and TRBJ2-7; either TRBD1 or TRBD2 may supply D (5 bases each). CDR3 length equals 15 residues. V gave up 2 bases and J gave up 5 bases, with 16 bases separating them. This CDR3 reads CASSLSEGLRNEQYF. In nucleotides, the CDR3 is TGTGCCAGCAGTTTAAGTGAGGGGTTGAGAAACGAGCAGTACTTC.

A remark on this clonotype: Without the conserved terminal phenylalanine or tryptophan, this CDR3 likely stems from a read error. The DNA is left out, because the CDR3 cannot be placed on it with certainty; the CDR3 is given as TCRdb lists it. This chain joins TRBV11-2 and TRBJ1-4. Ends included, the CDR3 has 10 residues. Germline CDR1 reads SGHAT; CDR2 reads FQNNGV. CDR3 region: CASSSTDGAR.

The rearrangement uses TRBV28 and TRBJ2-5; 9 bases match TRBD1. CDR3 length: 18 amino acids. The V and J ends lost 6 bases and 1 base, in that order; junction bases with no gene match: 15. From germline, CDR1 is MDHEN and CDR2 SYDVKM. As DNA, the CDR3 is TGTGCCAGCAGCCTTTCCTGGGGGACAGGGCAAAGCCAAGAGACCCAGTACTTC. Residues: CASSLSWGTGQSQETQYF.

This clonotype was seen ten or more times. The chain is built from TRBV9 and TRBJ2-3; a weak D match, TRBD2 (6 bases). Germline values: CDR1 SGDLS, CDR2 YYNGEE. This CDR3 is built from 16 residues. The ends were cut back, 3 bases at V and 3 bases at J, with 17 bases in the middle. The CDR3 nucleotides read TGTGCCAGCAGCGCCCTGACTAGTGGGCTAACAGATACGCAGTATTTT. Its protein product is CASSALTSGLTDTQYF.

V and J are TRBV20-1 and TRBJ1-4; no clear D. V shed 3 bases and J shed 0 bases, with 11 bases lying between them. CDR1 DFQATT and CDR2 SNEGSKA come from the germline V gene (reference sequence). CDR3 length: 15 amino acids. The CDR3 nucleotides read TGCAGTGCTAGGATTGGCAGCGCAACTAATGAAAAACTGTTTTTT. Translating it yields CSARIGSATNEKLFF.

This clonotype was recorded at least ten times. V and J are TRBV5-8 and TRBJ2-3; 13 nucleotides match TRBD2. Germline V gives CDR1 SGHTS, CDR2 YDEGEE. This CDR3 comprises 16 residues. The trim removed 7 bases at V and 4 bases at J, leaving 9 bases unmatched. CDR3 region: CASGTSGGAGSDTQYF. DNA for the CDR3: TGTGCCAGCGGCACTAGCGGGGGGGCAGGCTCAGATACGCAGTATTTT.

In its sample, this clonotype was seen many times. The rearrangement uses TRBV7-9 and TRBJ2-5; D remains unclear. From germline, CDR1 is SEHNR and CDR2 FQNEAQ (reference sequence). This CDR3 has 16 amino acids. V lost 0 bases, J lost 5 bases, and 16 bases lay in between. This chain's CDR3 is CASSLAVGTFHETQYF. The CDR3 DNA reads TGTGCCAGCAGCTTAGCGGTTGGTACTTTCCACGAGACCCAGTACTTC.

Many counts were recorded for this clonotype. The rearrangement uses TRBV20-1 and TRBJ2-1; D is unclear. Germline V gene data show CDR1 as DFQATT and CDR2 as SNEGSKA (reference sequence). This CDR3 comprises 14 residues. V was trimmed by 3 bases and J by 1 base, leaving 10 bases between them. The DNA for the CDR3 is TGCAGTGCTAGGTTCAGGCGGTCCTACAATGAGCAGTTCTTC. Protein product: CSARFRRSYNEQFF.

Many counts were recorded for this clonotype. J is TRBJ2-7 and V is TRBV20-1, with TRBD1 identical over 9 bases. The V gene end was trimmed by 6 bases and the J gene end by 7 bases; junction bases not matched to a gene: 13. Germline-derived CDR1 and CDR2 are DFQATT and SNEGSKA (reference sequence). The CDR3 covers 14 residues. The CDR3 reads CSATLGTGTTEQYF. Written as DNA, the CDR3 is TGCAGTGCCACTCTCGGGACAGGGACTACGGAGCAGTACTTC.

This sequence joins TRBV10-3 and TRBJ2-3; unclear D gene. Germline-derived CDR1 and CDR2 are ENHRY and SYGVKD. With 10 bases removed from V and 0 bases from J, the gap between germline ends came to 11 bases. There are 13 residues in the CDR3. DNA of the CDR3: TGTGCCACAGAATACAGCAGCACAGATACGCAGTATTTT. Protein sequence: CATEYSSTDTQYF.

Of note for this clonotype: The CDR3 does not end in the conserved phenylalanine or tryptophan, so this is likely a read error. The V gene is TRBV12-3 or TRBV12-4, the J gene TRBJ2-7; D unresolved. The CDR3 spans 11 residues. Trimming took off 5 bases at V and 3 bases at J, with 5 bases between the two ends. This CDR3 is CASSPNYEQYL. In DNA form, the CDR3 reads TGTGCCAGCAGTCCAAACTACGAGCAGTACCTC.

The genes are TRBV2 and TRBJ1-4; a weak D match, TRBD1 (6 bases). This CDR3 region has 19 residues. Germline assignment: CDR1 SNHLY and CDR2 FYNNEI. Between the trimmed V and J ends, which lost 6 bases and 0 bases, there was a span of 23 bases. Written as DNA, the CDR3 is TGTGCCAGCAGACCGGGGGCGGACGGATACCCACCAACTAATGAAAAACTGTTTTTT. It encodes CASRPGADGYPPTNEKLFF.

This chain joins TRBV7-2 and TRBJ1-6; D remains ambiguous. Germline CDR1 reads SGHTA; CDR2 reads FQGNSA. The CDR3 extends over 15 amino acids. V gave up 5 bases and J gave up 11 bases, with 19 bases separating them. CDR3 sequence: CASSRSEHRSTPLHF. CDR3 DNA sequence: TGTGCCAGCAGCCGTTCGGAACACCGCTCCACACCCCTCCACTTT.

This clonotype has ten or more counts. The chain uses TRBV18 and TRBJ2-7; D not resolved. This CDR3 has 14 residues. Germline CDR1 and CDR2: KGHSH and LQKENI. V shed 2 bases and J shed 0 bases, with 8 bases lying between them. The CDR3: CASSPSRSSYEQYF. The CDR3 DNA sequence: TGTGCCAGCTCACCAAGTAGGAGCTCCTACGAGCAGTACTTC.

This clonotype was recorded many times. CDR3 loop: CASSSPGISYNEQFF. CDR3 DNA sequence: TGTGCCAGTAGCAGCCCTGGGATCTCCTACAATGAGCAGTTCTTC. The V and J genes are TRBV19 and TRBJ2-1; D gene uncertain. Trimming took off 6 bases at V and 0 bases at J, with 12 bases between the two ends. Germline V lookup: CDR1 LNHDA, CDR2 SQIVND (reference sequence). The CDR3 length is 15 residues.

This clonotype has only a few counts. V is TRBV6-6 and J is TRBJ1-2; TRBD1 matches at 7 bases. The germline CDR1 and CDR2 sequences are MNHNY and SVGAGI (reference sequence). This CDR3 comprises 17 residues. The V segment lost 6 bases and the J segment 1 base; nucleotides outside the gene matches: 14. The CDR3 DNA sequence: TGTGCCAGCAGACGTACTATTGGACAGGAAGTTAACTATGGCTACACCTTC. Translation: CASRRTIGQEVNYGYTF.

This clonotype was seen ten or more times. The V gene is TRBV6-4, the J gene TRBJ1-2; D is ambiguous. The CDR3 totals 14 residues. Trimming stripped 1 base from V and 4 bases from J, with 10 bases between. Germline V gene lookup returns CDR1 MRHNA and CDR2 SNTAGT. The CDR3 spells CASSDLGPRYGYTF. The CDR3 DNA follows: TGTGCCAGCAGTGACTTAGGGCCGCGCTATGGCTACACCTTC.

The chain joins TRBV7-8 to TRBJ1-2, with a tentative D call TRBD1 (5 bases). Trimming stripped 5 bases from V and 2 bases from J, with 12 bases between. The CDR3 totals 14 residues. Germline V gene lookup returns CDR1 SGHVS and CDR2 FQNEAQ. This CDR3 reads CASSMAGANYGYTF. As DNA, the CDR3 is TGTGCCAGCAGCATGGCCGGGGCGAACTATGGCTACACCTTC.

This clonotype was observed many times. This rearrangement joins TRBV7-9 to TRBJ2-2; 9 nucleotides line up with TRBD1. Germline lookup yields CDR1 SEHNR and CDR2 FQNEAQ (reference sequence). There are 16 residues in the CDR3. V was clipped by 6 bases and J by 5 bases; unmatched bases: 10. Here the CDR3 DNA reads TGTGCCAGCAGGCCATCAAGGGACAGGGAAACCGGGGAGCTGTTTTTT. Protein sequence: CASRPSRDRETGELFF.

This sequence joins TRBV15 and TRBJ1-2, with TRBD1 identical over 10 bases. There are 16 residues in the CDR3. Germline V gene data show CDR1 as LNHNV and CDR2 as YYDKDF (reference sequence). V trimming: 3 bases; J trimming: 7 bases; junction bases outside the gene matches: 11. CDR3 region: CATSSGGQGRVGGYTF. CDR3 DNA: TGTGCCACCAGCAGTGGGGGACAGGGGAGGGTAGGTGGCTACACCTTC.

The sample holds many counts of this clonotype. The V and J genes are TRBV20-1 and TRBJ2-3; 12 bases fit TRBD2. The CDR3 spans 15 residues. Trimming took 3 bases from V and 6 from J; bases not matched to a gene: 7. The germline V gene has CDR1 DFQATT and CDR2 SNEGSKA (reference sequence). CDR3 region: CSARRTSGRPDTQYF. For the CDR3, the DNA is TGCAGTGCTAGGAGAACTAGCGGGAGGCCCGATACGCAGTATTTT.